These 26 T cell receptor beta chains were all obtained from the same sample, sequenced in a study of beta chain features in type 1 diabetes. General study findings and limits: Researchers report that Type 1 diabetes patients had moderately but significantly shorter TCRB CDR3s across all four CD4+ subsets.

The isolated RNA, all of it, was reverse transcribed, so expressed TCRB transcripts were what got sequenced. The repertoire was sequenced with immunoSEQ multiplex PCR; TCRdb's copy has only in-frame clones and lacks some. The sample yields around 160,000 clones, roughly 60% seen once. No antigen has been identified for these receptors. Specimen: naive CD4+ T cells from blood. Source of these receptors: a man younger than 40 with type 1 diabetes.

The chain recombines TRBV7-9 with TRBJ2-4; no reliable D call. Looked up from germline, CDR1 is SEHNR and CDR2 is FQNEAQ (reference sequence). The CDR3 runs to 12 residues. V shed 4 bases and J shed 10 bases, with 11 bases lying between them. The CDR3 DNA is TGTGCCAGCAGCTGGGGTGAGGAAATTCAGTACTTC. As protein: CASSWGEEIQYF.

This rearrangement joins TRBV25-1 to TRBJ2-7; the D is unclear. V shed 9 bases and J shed 2 bases, with 14 bases lying between them. This CDR3 is 13 amino acids long. Germline values: CDR1 MGHDK, CDR2 SYGVNS. CDR3 loop: CASGDSPPYEQYF. The CDR3 DNA reads as TGTGCCAGTGGGGATAGCCCTCCCTACGAGCAGTACTTC.

The chain combines TRBV7-2 with TRBJ1-6; D is ambiguous. Germline-derived CDR1 and CDR2 are SGHTA and FQGNSA. The CDR3 contains 15 residues. With 2 bases removed from V and 5 bases from J, the gap between germline ends came to 10 bases. The CDR3 reads CASSLLDGNNSPLHF. As DNA, the CDR3 is TGTGCCAGCAGCTTACTGGACGGAAATAATTCACCCCTCCACTTT.

The rearrangement links TRBV19 to TRBJ2-3, with 7 positions matching TRBD2. The germline V gene encodes CDR1 LNHDA and CDR2 SQIVND (reference sequence). This CDR3 contains 16 residues. Germline trimming cut 5 bases from V and 3 bases from J; bases unmatched to any gene: 11. For the CDR3, the DNA is TGTGCCAGTAGTTGGGCTCAGCGGGAAGGTACAGATACGCAGTATTTT. As protein: CASSWAQREGTDTQYF. The full variable domain, its missing parts supplied by reference TRBV19 and TRBJ2-3, is DGGITQSPKYLFRKEGQNVTLSCEQNLNHDAMYWYRQDPGQGLRLIYYSQIVNDFQKGDIAEGYSVSREKKESFPLTVTSAQKNPTAFYLCASSWAQREGTDTQYFGPGTRLTVL.

The chain links TRBV15 to TRBJ1-4; D is undetermined. The germline V gene has CDR1 LNHNV and CDR2 YYDKDF (reference sequence). Between the trimmed V and J ends, which lost 0 bases and 8 bases, there was a span of 16 bases. There are 16 residues in the CDR3. The CDR3 DNA reads TGTGCCACCAGCAGAGATAGTACAAGGGCTGGAGAAAAACTGTTTTTT. It yields the protein CATSRDSTRAGEKLFF.

The chain is built from TRBV29-1 and TRBJ1-2, with D tentatively TRBD1 (5 bases). The length of the CDR3 is 13 residues. Between the trimmed V and J ends, which lost 7 bases and 1 base, there was a span of 13 bases. The germline V gene encodes CDR1 SQVTM and CDR2 ANQGSEA. The CDR3 protein is CSAWDGINYGYTF. The CDR3 nucleotides read TGCAGCGCCTGGGACGGTATTAACTATGGCTACACCTTC.

This clone has only one observation. The V call is TRBV9, the J call TRBJ2-3; no clear D. V gave up 4 bases and J gave up 4 bases, with 13 bases separating them. The CDR3 spans 14 residues. CDR1 SGDLS and CDR2 YYNGEE come from the germline V gene. This CDR3 reads CASSLTTAPDTQYF. In DNA form, the CDR3 reads TGTGCCAGCAGCTTAACGACGGCCCCAGATACGCAGTATTTT.

This clone was picked up a small number of times. The chain employs TRBV20-1 and TRBJ2-5, with no clear D. The length of the CDR3 is 11 residues. Germline lookup yields CDR1 DFQATT and CDR2 SNEGSKA (reference sequence). Trimming took off 3 bases at V and 5 bases at J, with 7 bases between the two ends. The CDR3 region has the DNA TGCAGTGCTAGCATTATCGAGACCCAGTACTTC. The encoded protein is CSASIIETQYF.

The chain carries TRBV29-1 and TRBJ2-3, with D possibly matching TRBD1 (6 bases). Germline assignment: CDR1 SQVTM and CDR2 ANQGSEA. This CDR3 comprises 15 residues. Deletions cut 3 bases from V and 4 bases from J, with 17 bases between. CDR3 coding DNA: TGCAGCGTTGACACACAGCGCCAGGGGTCAGATACGCAGTATTTT. Translation gives CSVDTQRQGSDTQYF.

This chain uses TRBV7-7 with TRBJ2-5, with D possibly TRBD2 on 6 matching bases. Deletions cut 2 bases from V and 2 bases from J, with 9 bases between. Germline loops: CDR1 SSHAT, CDR2 FNYEAQ (reference sequence). The CDR3 is 14 amino acids. The CDR3 DNA is TGTGCCAGCAGCTTATTCAGCGGGCAAGAGACCCAGTACTTC. Protein: CASSLFSGQETQYF.

The chain combines TRBV23-1 with TRBJ2-1; no definite D call. TRBV23-1 is given ORF status, its function remaining uncertain. The CDR3 loop spans 17 amino acids. The V gene lost 0 bases and the J gene lost 3 bases, with 15 bases spanning the gap. CDR3: CASSQSLRLGLYNEQFF. CDR3 in DNA: TGCGCCAGCAGTCAATCGTTGCGACTTGGTCTCTACAATGAGCAGTTCTTC.

This clone has a single count. The chain uses TRBV4-1 and TRBJ2-1; D is unclear. The CDR3 covers 13 residues. V dropped 1 base and J dropped 6 bases, with 7 bases sitting between them. Germline V gene sequence: CDR1 MGHRA, CDR2 YSYEKL. The CDR3 nucleotides are TGCGCCAGCAGCCAAGGTGTACCCAATGAGCAGTTCTTC. It specifies CASSQGVPNEQFF.

The rearrangement uses TRBV5-6 and TRBJ2-5; D not resolved. The CDR3 is 12 residues long. Germline values: CDR1 SGHDT, CDR2 YYEEEE. Trimming pared 2 bases from V and 2 bases from J, leaving 4 bases between. CDR3 in DNA: TGTGCCAGCAGCTTCGGGCAAGAGACCCAGTACTTC. Protein product: CASSFGQETQYF.

J is TRBJ2-7 and V is TRBV29-1, with D unresolved. This CDR3 has 12 amino acids. Trimming removed 6 bases from V and 0 bases from J, with 9 bases in between. CDR1 and CDR2 (germline): SQVTM, ANQGSEA. CDR3 residues: CSVGPFSYEQYF. As DNA, the CDR3 is TGCAGCGTCGGGCCATTCTCCTACGAGCAGTACTTC.

This clone was seen only a few times. The chain links TRBV30 to TRBJ1-1; the D is unclear. The CDR3 has 15 amino acids. The V end was cut by 0 bases, the J end by 0 bases, with 11 bases between. Germline-derived CDR1 and CDR2 are GTSNPN and SVGIG (reference sequence). The CDR3 here is CAWSVRPVMNTEAFF. CDR3 sequence (DNA): TGTGCCTGGAGTGTAAGGCCAGTGATGAACACTGAAGCTTTCTTT.

This sequence joins TRBV6-6 and TRBJ2-5; D not resolved. This CDR3 is built from 14 residues. Germline V gene lookup returns CDR1 MNHNY and CDR2 SVGAGI (reference sequence). Deletions cut 6 bases from V and 0 bases from J, with 11 bases between. The CDR3 is CASSQDTYQETQYF. The CDR3 DNA follows: TGTGCCAGCAGCCAAGATACGTACCAAGAGACCCAGTACTTC.

The chain carries TRBV10-3 and TRBJ1-1; 8 bases map to TRBD1. The CDR3 has 15 residues. Losses at the gene ends were 4 bases for V and 0 bases for J; bases not matched to a gene: 4. Germline CDR1 and CDR2: ENHRY and SYGVKD. As DNA, the CDR3 is TGTGCCATCAGTGCCAGACAGGGGTTGAACACTGAAGCTTTCTTT. Translation gives CAISARQGLNTEAFF.

The chain is built from TRBV4-3 and TRBJ2-7; D is uncertain. This CDR3 region has 16 residues. Germline V gene sequence: CDR1 LGHNA, CDR2 YSLEER. Deletions cut 0 bases from V and 3 bases from J, with 15 bases between. The CDR3 DNA reads as TGCGCCAGCAGCCAAGAATTGGCAGCGAACAGCTACGAGCAGTACTTC. Amino acid sequence: CASSQELAANSYEQYF.

This clone appeared a few times. This rearrangement joins TRBV29-1 to TRBJ2-5; no reliable D call. The CDR3 totals 13 residues. The germline V gene has CDR1 SQVTM and CDR2 ANQGSEA. Trimming took 6 bases from V and 9 from J, leaving 20 bases between them. This CDR3 reads CSVDPATSRAQYF. The CDR3 nucleotides read TGCAGCGTAGATCCCGCTACATCTCGGGCCCAGTACTTC.

This clone was seen only a few times. The chain joins TRBV4-3 to TRBJ2-1, with D unclear. The CDR3 length is 13 residues. From germline, CDR1 is LGHNA and CDR2 YSLEER. The V gene lost 0 bases and the J gene lost 10 bases, with 10 bases spanning the gap. In DNA form, the CDR3 reads TGCGCCAGCAGCCAAGATGTAAGTTGGGAGCAGTTCTTC. It yields the protein CASSQDVSWEQFF.

This chain joins TRBV29-1 and TRBJ2-7; maybe TRBD1 (6 bases). The CDR3 contains 15 residues. V was pared by 7 bases and J by 1 base, with 20 bases between. Germline lookup yields CDR1 SQVTM and CDR2 ANQGSEA. DNA of the CDR3: TGCAGCGCCGGAAAAAGGACAGACTCTTCCTACGAGCAGTACTTC. Translating it yields CSAGKRTDSSYEQYF.

In this sample, this clone turned up a few times. This rearrangement joins TRBV4-3 to TRBJ2-3; D is unclear. Germline CDR1 is LGHNA and CDR2 is YSLEER. V was shortened by 0 bases and J by 3 bases, with 7 bases between the two germline ends. The CDR3 is 14 amino acids. In DNA form, the CDR3 reads TGCGCCAGCAGCCAAGATCGATCTACAGATACGCAGTATTTT. Translated: CASSQDRSTDTQYF.

The chain is built from TRBV29-1 and TRBJ2-3, with D unclear. V was shortened by 4 bases and J by 2 bases, with 13 bases between the two germline ends. Germline V gene sequence: CDR1 SQVTM, CDR2 ANQGSEA. The CDR3 sequence is 14 residues long. The CDR3 DNA reads as TGCAGCGTTGGGCAGGTACACTCCACAGATACGCAGTATTTT. This gives the protein CSVGQVHSTDTQYF.

The chain joins TRBV6-6 to TRBJ2-1; D is uncertain. This CDR3 is built from 15 residues. Trimming took off 7 bases at V and 5 bases at J, with 18 bases between the two ends. Germline V gives CDR1 MNHNY, CDR2 SVGAGI (reference sequence). Written as DNA, the CDR3 is TGTGCCAGCACCTTTTACAGATTCCTCAACAATGAGCAGTTCTTC. Translated: CASTFYRFLNNEQFF.

Remarks on this clone: Other DNA sequences of this sample code for an identical CDR3. The chain is built from TRBV20-1 and TRBJ2-5; the D is unclear. CDR1 is DFQATT, CDR2 SNEGSKA, per germline (reference sequence). The length of the CDR3 is 11 residues. V lost 6 bases to trimming and J lost 4 bases, with 9 bases between them. The CDR3 spells CSARWGETQYF. The CDR3 DNA follows: TGCAGTGCCCGGTGGGGAGAGACCCAGTACTTC.

The V call is TRBV19, the J call TRBJ2-6; D gene unclear. The CDR3 length is 15 residues. Germline CDR1 LNHDA, CDR2 SQIVND (reference sequence). With 7 bases removed from V and 0 bases from J, the gap between germline ends came to 10 bases. CDR3 DNA: TGTGCCAGTAACACAGATGGCTCTGGGGCCAACGTCCTGACTTTC. Amino acid sequence: CASNTDGSGANVLTF.